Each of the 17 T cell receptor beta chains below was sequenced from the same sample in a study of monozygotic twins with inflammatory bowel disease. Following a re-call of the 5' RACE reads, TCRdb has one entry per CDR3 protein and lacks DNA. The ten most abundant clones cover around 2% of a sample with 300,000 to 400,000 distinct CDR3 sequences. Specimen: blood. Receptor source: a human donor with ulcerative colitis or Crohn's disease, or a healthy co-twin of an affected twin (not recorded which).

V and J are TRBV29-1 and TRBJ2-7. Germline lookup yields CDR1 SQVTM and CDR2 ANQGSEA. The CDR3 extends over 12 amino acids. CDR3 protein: CSVGAADYEQYF.

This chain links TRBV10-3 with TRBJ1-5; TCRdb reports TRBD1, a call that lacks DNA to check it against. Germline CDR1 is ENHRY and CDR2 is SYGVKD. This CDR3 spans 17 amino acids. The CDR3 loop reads CATAPERQTGERQPQHF.

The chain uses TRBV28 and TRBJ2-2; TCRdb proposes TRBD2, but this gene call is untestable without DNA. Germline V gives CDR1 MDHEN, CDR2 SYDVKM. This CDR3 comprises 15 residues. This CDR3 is CASSFRTIRAGELFF.

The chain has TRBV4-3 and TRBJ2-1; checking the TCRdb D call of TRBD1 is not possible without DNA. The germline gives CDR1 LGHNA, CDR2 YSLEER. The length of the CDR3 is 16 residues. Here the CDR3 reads CASSLFRGLYYNEQFF.

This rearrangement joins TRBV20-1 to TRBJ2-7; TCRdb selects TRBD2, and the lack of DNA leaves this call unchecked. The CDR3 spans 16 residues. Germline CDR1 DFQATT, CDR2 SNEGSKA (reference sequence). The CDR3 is CSARKRLAGIPPEQYF.

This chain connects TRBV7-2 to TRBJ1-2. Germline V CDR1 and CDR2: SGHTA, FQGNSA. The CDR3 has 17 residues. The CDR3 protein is CASSTQTGRGTIGGYTF. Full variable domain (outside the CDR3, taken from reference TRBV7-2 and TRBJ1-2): GAGVSQSPSNKVTEKGKDVELRCDPISGHTALYWYRQSLGQGLEFLIYFQGNSAPDKSGLPSDRFSAERTGGSVSTLTIQRTQQEDSAVYLCASSTQTGRGTIGGYTFGSGTRLTVV.

The CDR3 sequence is CASSDSGTGNYGYTF. The chain couples TRBV28 to TRBJ1-2; absent DNA, TCRdb's TRBD1 call cannot be checked. CDR1 and CDR2 from the germline V gene are MDHEN and SYDVKM. This CDR3 has 15 amino acids.

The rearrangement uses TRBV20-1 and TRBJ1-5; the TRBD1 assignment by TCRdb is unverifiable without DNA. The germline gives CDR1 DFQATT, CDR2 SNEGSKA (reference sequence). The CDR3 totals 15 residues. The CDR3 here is CSARSNTGGGQPQHF.

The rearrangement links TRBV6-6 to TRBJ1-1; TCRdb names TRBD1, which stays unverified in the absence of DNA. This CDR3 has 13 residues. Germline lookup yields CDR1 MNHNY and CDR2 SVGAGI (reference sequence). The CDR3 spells CASSLQGHTEAFF.

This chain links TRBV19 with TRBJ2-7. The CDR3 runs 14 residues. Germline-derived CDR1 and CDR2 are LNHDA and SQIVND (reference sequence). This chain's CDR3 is CASSSQGTPYEQYF.

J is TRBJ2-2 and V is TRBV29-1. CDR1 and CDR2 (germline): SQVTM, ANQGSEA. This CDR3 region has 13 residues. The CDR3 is CSVVDHNTGELFF.

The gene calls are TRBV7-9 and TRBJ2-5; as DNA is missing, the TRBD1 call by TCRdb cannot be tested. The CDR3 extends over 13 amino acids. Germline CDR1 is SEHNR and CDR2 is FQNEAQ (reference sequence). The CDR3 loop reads CASSFAGAETQYF.

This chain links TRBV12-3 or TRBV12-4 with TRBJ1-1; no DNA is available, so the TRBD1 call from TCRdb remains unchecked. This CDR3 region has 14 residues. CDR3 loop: CASGVGGAGTEAFF.

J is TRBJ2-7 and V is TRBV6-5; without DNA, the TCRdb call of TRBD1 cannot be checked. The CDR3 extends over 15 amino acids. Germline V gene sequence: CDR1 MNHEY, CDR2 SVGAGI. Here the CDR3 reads CASSWGPGPKYEQYF.

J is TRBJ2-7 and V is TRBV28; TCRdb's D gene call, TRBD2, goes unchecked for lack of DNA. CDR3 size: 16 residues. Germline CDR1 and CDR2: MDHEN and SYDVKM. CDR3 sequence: CASSLWLAVTTYEQYF.

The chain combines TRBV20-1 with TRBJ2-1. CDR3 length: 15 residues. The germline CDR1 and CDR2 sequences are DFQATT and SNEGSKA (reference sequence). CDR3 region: CSASQTLSSYNEQFF.

Here the CDR3 reads CASSLLGGRQFF. The chain uses TRBV7-2 and TRBJ2-1. The CDR3 totals 12 residues. Germline-derived CDR1 and CDR2 are SGHTA and FQGNSA.